The 27 T cell receptor beta chains below all came from one sample that was sequenced in a study of patients and donors after allogeneic stem cell transplantation. TCRdb reanalysed the RT-PCR reads using MiXCR and keeps one entry per CDR3 protein. The sample consists of over 350,000 distinct CDR3 sequences, under 20% of them appearing once. The sequenced sample was blood, either unsorted or a sorted T cell fraction (not recorded which). All receptors derive from a human donor who was either an allogeneic HSCT recipient or a stem cell or donor lymphocyte infusion donor (not recorded which). It is not recorded whose cells these are; they may come from a transplant donor.

This clonotype was picked up a small number of times. The CDR3 spells CASSLSGAGEAFF. CDR3 nucleotide sequence: TGTGCCAGCAGTTTATCAGGGGCGGGGGAAGCTTTCTTT. The chain couples TRBV27 to TRBJ1-1; D is perhaps TRBD1 (5 bases). This CDR3 region has 13 residues. CDR1 and CDR2 from the germline V gene are MNHEY and SMNVEV (reference sequence). With 0 bases removed from V and 8 bases from J, the gap between germline ends came to 10 bases.

Only a few counts were recorded for this clonotype. The rearrangement joins TRBV20-1 to TRBJ2-1; D may be TRBD1 (6 bases). The V end lost 2 bases, the J end lost 3 bases, and 11 bases lay between the germline ends. The CDR3 is 14 residues long. Germline V gene lookup returns CDR1 DFQATT and CDR2 SNEGSKA (reference sequence). The chain's CDR3 is CSARPGAYYNEQFF. In DNA, the CDR3 is TGCAGTGCTAGACCAGGGGCATACTACAATGAGCAGTTCTTC.

The CDR3 DNA sequence: TGTGCCAGCAGCTTATTGGGGACAGGCTCCGGTGGCTACACCTTC. Translating gives CASSLLGTGSGGYTF. The genes are TRBV11-1 and TRBJ1-2; TRBD1 matches at 8 bases. Germline assignment: CDR1 SGHAT and CDR2 FQDESV (reference sequence). V was clipped by 2 bases and J by 7 bases; unmatched bases: 9. The CDR3 runs 15 residues.

The chain recombines TRBV2 with TRBJ2-5; 8 bases fit TRBD2. With V trimmed by 3 bases and J by 3 bases, 6 bases remained unmatched. CDR1 is SNHLY, CDR2 FYNNEI, per germline. This CDR3 has 15 residues. The chain's CDR3 is CASSEVGRAEETQYF. The CDR3 DNA is TGTGCCAGCAGTGAGGTCGGGAGGGCCGAAGAGACCCAGTACTTC.

V usage is TRBV7-2 and J usage is TRBJ2-7; 9 bases map to TRBD2. The CDR3 consists of 14 residues. Germline assignment: CDR1 SGHTA and CDR2 FQGNSA. V shed 3 bases, J shed 6 bases, and the junction held 6 bases outside the gene matches. CDR3 DNA sequence: TGTGCCAGCAGCTTGAAAGGTAGCGGGGGCGAGCAGTACTTC. Translated, it gives CASSLKGSGGEQYF.

This chain links TRBV27 with TRBJ2-2; 8 bases agree with TRBD1. This CDR3 region has 15 residues. Trimming took 5 bases from V and 4 from J; bases not matched to a gene: 6. Germline V gene data show CDR1 as MNHEY and CDR2 as SMNVEV (reference sequence). The CDR3 sequence is CASSPGTGSTGELFF. The CDR3 region has the DNA TGTGCCAGCAGTCCCGGGACAGGTAGCACCGGGGAGCTGTTTTTT.

The chain carries TRBV6-5 and TRBJ1-1; D uncertain. CDR1 and CDR2 from the germline V gene are MNHEY and SVGAGI. This CDR3 has 16 residues. Trimming removed 0 bases at V and 2 bases at J, with 13 bases between. The CDR3 sequence is CASSYSKYGRNTEAFF. CDR3 DNA: TGTGCCAGCAGTTACTCGAAATACGGCAGAAACACTGAAGCTTTCTTT.

This clonotype has at least ten counts. CDR3 protein: CASSTGTGNEQYF. The CDR3 nucleotides are TGCGCCAGCAGTACCGGGACAGGGAACGAGCAGTACTTC. The rearrangement joins TRBV5-1 to TRBJ2-7; TRBD1 matches 9 bases. Germline CDR1 and CDR2: SGHRS and YFSETQ. The V gene end was trimmed by 5 bases and the J gene end by 5 bases; junction bases not matched to a gene: 5. This CDR3 spans 13 amino acids.

This chain joins TRBV24-1 and TRBJ2-4; D is unresolved. Germline CDR1 is KGHDR and CDR2 is SFDVKD. Trimming removed 3 bases from V and 8 bases from J, with 10 bases in between. The CDR3 runs to 13 residues. CDR3 bases: TGTGCCACCAGTGATCGACAAGGAGACATTCAGTACTTC. It translates to CATSDRQGDIQYF.

This clonotype was observed a single time. The CDR3 coding sequence is TGCGCCAGCAGCCAAGATGCTGAGCGGGGGGGCCTGGTGCGGTACTTC. It translates to CASSQDAERGGLVRYF. The rearrangement links TRBV4-3 to TRBJ2-7, with 10 bases that match TRBD2. CDR3 length equals 16 residues. Losses at the gene ends were 0 bases for V and 12 bases for J; bases not matched to a gene: 14. CDR1 and CDR2 (germline): LGHNA, YSLEER.

This clonotype was counted between two and nine times. The rearrangement joins TRBV5-1 to TRBJ2-1; 7 bases line up with TRBD2. The CDR3 sequence is 15 residues long. Germline CDR1 and CDR2: SGHRS and YFSETQ. Trimming at V came to 7 bases and at J to 2 bases, leaving 9 bases not matched to a gene. The CDR3 loop reads CASGGELAPYNEQFF. As DNA, the CDR3 is TGCGCCAGCGGCGGGGAACTAGCGCCCTACAATGAGCAGTTCTTC.

The DNA of the CDR3 is TGCAGTCCTAACACTAGCGGGGGGGCGAGTACGCAGTATTTT. Translating it yields CSPNTSGGASTQYF. V and J are TRBV20-1 and TRBJ2-3; 13 bases fit TRBD2. The J segment lost 8 bases and the V segment lost 8 bases, leaving 10 bases of the junction unmatched. The germline V gene encodes CDR1 DFQATT and CDR2 SNEGSKA (reference sequence). The CDR3 loop spans 14 amino acids.

CDR3 sequence: CASSSPASYGYEQYF. CDR3 in DNA: TGTGCCAGCAGTTCCCCCGCTTCGTATGGCTACGAGCAGTACTTC. The V call is TRBV12-3 or TRBV12-4, the J call TRBJ2-7, with D uncertain. There are 15 residues in the CDR3. V lost 4 bases and J lost 3, with 16 bases in between.

This clonotype was observed a few times. CDR3 DNA sequence: TGTGCCAGCAGCGTACAGGGTCGCGGTGAGCAGTTCTTC. Residues: CASSVQGRGEQFF. This sequence joins TRBV9 and TRBJ2-1, with D possibly TRBD1 on 5 matching bases. From germline, CDR1 is SGDLS and CDR2 YYNGEE. The CDR3 consists of 13 residues. Trimming pared 1 base from V and 9 bases from J, leaving 11 bases between.

This chain links TRBV28 with TRBJ1-2; D gene uncertain. Looked up from germline, CDR1 is MDHEN and CDR2 is SYDVKM. The ends were cut back, 5 bases at V and 9 bases at J, with 13 bases in the middle. The CDR3 totals 12 residues. The CDR3 here is CASSVGIRRYTF. The DNA of the CDR3 is TGTGCCAGCAGTGTGGGGATCCGACGCTACACCTTC.

This clonotype was seen a few times. J is TRBJ1-2 and V is TRBV6-1; TRBD1 matches at 7 bases. The CDR3 length is 18 residues. V shed 4 bases, J shed 2 bases, and the junction held 16 bases outside the gene matches. Germline values: CDR1 MNHNS, CDR2 SASEGT. The CDR3 DNA is TGTGCCAGCAGTGGATTGCCAGGGGGGGCCCGCCTGAACTATGGCTACACCTTC. Its translation is CASSGLPGGARLNYGYTF.

The gene calls are TRBV7-9 and TRBJ1-1; D uncertain. The CDR3 is made up of 14 amino acids. Between the trimmed V and J ends, which lost 6 bases and 0 bases, there was a span of 11 bases. Looked up from germline, CDR1 is SEHNR and CDR2 is FQNEAQ (reference sequence). DNA of the CDR3: TGTGCCAGCAGGAGAGATAGCATGAACACTGAAGCTTTCTTT. This sequence encodes CASRRDSMNTEAFF.

This clonotype was observed a few times. The chain joins TRBV9 to TRBJ2-1; no definite D call. CDR3 length: 13 residues. The germline V gene has CDR1 SGDLS and CDR2 YYNGEE. The V end lost 0 bases, the J end lost 6 bases, and 7 bases lay between the germline ends. CDR3 amino acids: CASSVEVLNEQFF. The CDR3 DNA follows: TGTGCCAGCAGCGTAGAAGTACTCAATGAGCAGTTCTTC.

In this sample, this clonotype turned up a few times. The V gene is TRBV5-5, the J gene TRBJ2-1; D not resolved. V was clipped by 4 bases and J by 5 bases, with 13 bases between them. Germline lookup yields CDR1 SGHKS and CDR2 YYEKEE (reference sequence). The CDR3 consists of 14 residues. The CDR3 sequence: CASSMEIHNNEQFF. In nucleotides, the CDR3 is TGTGCCAGCAGCATGGAGATACATAACAATGAGCAGTTCTTC. The entire variable domain, with the rest obtained from reference TRBV5-5 and TRBJ2-1, is as follows: DAGVTQSPTHLIKTRGQQVTLRCSPISGHKSVSWYQQVLGQGPQFIFQYYEKEERGRGNFPDRFSARQFPNYSSELNVNALLLGDSALYLCASSMEIHNNEQFFGPGTRLTVL.

The rearrangement joins TRBV5-1 to TRBJ2-2; 11 bases are a match to TRBD1. With 4 bases clipped from V and 2 bases from J, the junction kept 10 bases outside the gene matches. This CDR3 contains 18 residues. The germline CDR1 and CDR2 sequences are SGHRS and YFSETQ. CDR3 residues: CASSPSRDRGVNTGELFF. CDR3 coding DNA: TGCGCCAGCAGCCCATCCCGGGACAGGGGGGTAAACACCGGGGAGCTGTTTTTT.

In its sample, this clonotype was seen many times. Here the CDR3 reads CASSLGAPRWELFF. CDR3 coding DNA: TGCGCCAGCAGCTTGGGGGCCCCTCGGTGGGAGCTGTTTTTT. This chain joins TRBV5-1 and TRBJ2-2, with D unclear. With 0 bases removed from V and 9 bases from J, the gap between germline ends came to 12 bases. The CDR3 loop spans 14 amino acids. Germline V gene sequence: CDR1 SGHRS, CDR2 YFSETQ.

This clonotype came up many times. The V and J genes are TRBV6-5 and TRBJ2-1; the match to TRBD2 covers 7 bases. Unmatched junction bases numbered 3, after V lost 0 bases and J lost 4 bases. The CDR3 length is 15 residues. In germline, CDR1 is MNHEY, CDR2 SVGAGI. CDR3: CASSYSGTIYNEQFF. CDR3 nucleotides: TGTGCCAGCAGTTACTCGGGGACTATATACAATGAGCAGTTCTTC.

There are many counts of this clonotype. The chain has TRBV7-7 and TRBJ2-5; D is undetermined. The V gene lost 1 base and the J gene lost 4 bases, with 7 bases spanning the gap. Germline V lookup: CDR1 SSHAT, CDR2 FNYEAQ (reference sequence). The CDR3 covers 13 residues. CDR3 in DNA: TGTGCCAGCAGCTTAGAATTGCCAGAGACCCAGTACTTC. It specifies CASSLELPETQYF. Drawing the rest from reference TRBV7-7 and TRBJ2-5, the complete variable domain is GAGVSQSPRYKVTKRGQDVTLRCDPISSHATLYWYQQALGQGPEFLTYFNYEAQPDKSGLPSDRFSAERPEGSISTLTIQRTEQRDSAMYRCASSLELPETQYFGPGTRLLVL.

This clonotype was counted only a few times. The V and J genes are TRBV29-1 and TRBJ2-5; TRBD2 matches 12 bases. Trimming took 7 bases from V and 5 from J; bases not matched to a gene: 14. The CDR3 loop spans 16 amino acids. Germline V gene data show CDR1 as SQVTM and CDR2 as ANQGSEA. CDR3 protein: CSAKPSGRAFEETQYF. The CDR3 bases are TGCAGCGCGAAACCTAGCGGGAGGGCCTTCGAGGAGACCCAGTACTTC.

This clonotype has a handful of counts. The chain employs TRBV7-9 and TRBJ2-1; D remains ambiguous. The CDR3 totals 15 residues. Trimming stripped 3 bases from V and 0 bases from J, with 9 bases between. Germline V gene data show CDR1 as SEHNR and CDR2 as FQNEAQ (reference sequence). The chain's CDR3 is CASSLPRSSYNEQFF. For the CDR3, the DNA is TGTGCCAGCAGCTTGCCTAGGAGCTCCTACAATGAGCAGTTCTTC.

This clonotype was recorded a few times. The chain links TRBV5-1 to TRBJ2-4; 14 positions match TRBD2. The CDR3 spans 19 residues. Germline values: CDR1 SGHRS, CDR2 YFSETQ. J lost 1 base, V lost 3 bases, and 9 bases had no gene match. The CDR3 sequence is CASSSAPGLAGVAKNIQYF. In DNA form, the CDR3 reads TGCGCCAGCAGCTCGGCACCGGGACTAGCGGGAGTGGCCAAAAACATTCAGTACTTC.

This clonotype came up many times. The chain employs TRBV15 and TRBJ2-7; weak D call: TRBD1 (5 bases). The V and J ends lost 3 bases and 7 bases respectively, with 16 bases between them. In germline, CDR1 is LNHNV, CDR2 YYDKDF (reference sequence). There are 14 residues in the CDR3. The CDR3 DNA sequence: TGTGCCACCAGCAGTACAGGTGGGGTTGTTGAGCAGTACTTC. Translation gives CATSSTGGVVEQYF.